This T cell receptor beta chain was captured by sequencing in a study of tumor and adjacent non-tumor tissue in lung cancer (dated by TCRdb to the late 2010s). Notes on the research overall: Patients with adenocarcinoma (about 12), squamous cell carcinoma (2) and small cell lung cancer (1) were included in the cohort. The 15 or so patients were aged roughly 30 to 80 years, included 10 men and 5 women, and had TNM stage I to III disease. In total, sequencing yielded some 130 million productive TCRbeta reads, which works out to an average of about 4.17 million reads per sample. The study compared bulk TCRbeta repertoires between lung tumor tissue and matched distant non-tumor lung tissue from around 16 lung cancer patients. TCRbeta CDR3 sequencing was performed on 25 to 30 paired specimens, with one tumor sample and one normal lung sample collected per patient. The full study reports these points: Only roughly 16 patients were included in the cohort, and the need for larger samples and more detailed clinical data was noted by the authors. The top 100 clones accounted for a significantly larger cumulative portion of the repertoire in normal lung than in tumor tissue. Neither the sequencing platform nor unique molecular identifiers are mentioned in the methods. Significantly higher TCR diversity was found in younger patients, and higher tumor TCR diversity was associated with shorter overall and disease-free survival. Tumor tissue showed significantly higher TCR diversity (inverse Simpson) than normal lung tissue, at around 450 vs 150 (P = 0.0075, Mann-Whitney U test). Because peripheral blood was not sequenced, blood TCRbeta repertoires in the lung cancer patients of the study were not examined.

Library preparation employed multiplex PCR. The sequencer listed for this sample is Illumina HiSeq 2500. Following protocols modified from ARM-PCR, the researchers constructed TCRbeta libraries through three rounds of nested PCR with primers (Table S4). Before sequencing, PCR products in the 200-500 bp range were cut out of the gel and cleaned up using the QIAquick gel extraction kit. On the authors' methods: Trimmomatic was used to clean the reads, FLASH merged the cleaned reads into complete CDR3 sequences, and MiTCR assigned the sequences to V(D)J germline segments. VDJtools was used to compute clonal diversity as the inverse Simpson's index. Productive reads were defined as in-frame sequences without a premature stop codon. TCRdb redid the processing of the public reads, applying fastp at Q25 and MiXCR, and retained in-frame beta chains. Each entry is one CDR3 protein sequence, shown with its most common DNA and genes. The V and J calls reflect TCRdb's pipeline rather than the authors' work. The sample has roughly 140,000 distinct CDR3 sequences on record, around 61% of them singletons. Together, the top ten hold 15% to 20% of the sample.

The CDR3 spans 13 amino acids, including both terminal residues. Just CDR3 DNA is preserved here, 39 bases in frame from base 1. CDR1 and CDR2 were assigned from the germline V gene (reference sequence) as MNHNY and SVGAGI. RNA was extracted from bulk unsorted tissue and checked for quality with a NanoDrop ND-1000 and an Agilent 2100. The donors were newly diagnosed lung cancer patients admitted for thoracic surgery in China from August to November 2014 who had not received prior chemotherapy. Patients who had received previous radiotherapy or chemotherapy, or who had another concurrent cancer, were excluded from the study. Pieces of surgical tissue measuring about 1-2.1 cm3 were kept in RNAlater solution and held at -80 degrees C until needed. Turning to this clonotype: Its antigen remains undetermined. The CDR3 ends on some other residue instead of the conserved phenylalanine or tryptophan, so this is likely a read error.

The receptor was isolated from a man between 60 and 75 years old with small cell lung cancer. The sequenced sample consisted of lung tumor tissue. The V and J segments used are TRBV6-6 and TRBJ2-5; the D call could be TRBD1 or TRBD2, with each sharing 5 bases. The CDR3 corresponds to CVSSGHLQETQYI. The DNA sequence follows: TGTGTCAGCAGCGGACATTTACAAGAGACCCAGTACATC.